This T cell receptor (beta chain) comes out of a study of blood T cell repertoires in COVID-19. Study in general: Samples came from the United States, Italy and Spain, spanning acute and convalescent COVID-19.

Germline V gene lookup returns CDR1 SGDLS and CDR2 YYNGEE. This CDR3 has 17 amino acids. With V trimmed by 2 bases and J by 3 bases, 8 bases remained unmatched. The authors' processing: By means of reference gene primer amplification, nucleated cell counts were estimated. Here immunoSEQ multiplex PCR was the method, and the copy in TCRdb shows in-frame clones only, minus some. D and trimming come from the DNA, and the V and J calls and clone size come from that table. Here the sample spans under 55,000 clones, roughly nine tenths being singletons. The sample consisted of peripheral blood. This chain joins TRBV9 and TRBJ2-5; 12 nucleotides match TRBD2. This receptor was taken from a human donor in a cohort sampled during active COVID-19. Written as DNA, the CDR3 is TGTGCCAGCAGCGTCAAAACAGGACTAGCGGGAAAAGAGACCCAGTACTTC. It yields the protein CASSVKTGLAGKETQYF.